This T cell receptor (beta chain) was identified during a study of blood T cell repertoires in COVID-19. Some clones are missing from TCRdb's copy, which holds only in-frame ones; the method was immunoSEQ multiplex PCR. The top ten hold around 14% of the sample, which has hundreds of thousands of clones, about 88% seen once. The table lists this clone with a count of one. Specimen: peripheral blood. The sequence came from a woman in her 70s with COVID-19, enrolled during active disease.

The CDR3 loop reads CAISESREDEQYF. The CDR3 coding sequence is TGTGCCATCAGTGAGTCGAGGGAGGACGAGCAGTACTTC. This chain joins TRBV10-3 and TRBJ2-7, with D tentatively TRBD2 (6 bases). Germline CDR1 reads ENHRY; CDR2 reads SYGVKD. The CDR3 sequence is 13 residues long. V lost 0 bases to trimming and J lost 5 bases, with 8 bases between them.